Below, 24 T cell receptor beta chains from the same sample are listed, as sequenced in a study of T cells expressing NK-cell markers. For each CDR3 protein, TCRdb gives one entry from its re-call of the 5' RACE reads, without DNA. In total, the table holds a few hundred thousand distinct CDR3 sequences. Specimen: blood T cells: a sorted CD56 or NKG2C T cell subset, CD4+ or CD8+ T cells, or bulk PBMC T cells (not recorded which). These receptors originate from a man aged 18 to 29 in good health.

V and J are TRBV11-2 and TRBJ1-2. CDR1 is SGHAT, CDR2 FQNNGV, per germline. The CDR3 extends over 15 amino acids. CDR3 amino acids: CASSLGTSLYYGYTF.

This chain connects TRBV2 to TRBJ2-1; TCRdb picks TRBD1, but there is no DNA to check that call. Germline V gene lookup returns CDR1 SNHLY and CDR2 FYNNEI. The CDR3 extends over 16 amino acids. CDR3 region: CASRTDRGRSYNEQFF.

This rearrangement joins TRBV12-3 or TRBV12-4 to TRBJ2-3. The CDR3 is 16 residues long. Here the CDR3 reads CASSFGFGSFTDTQYF.

The V gene is TRBV20-1, the J gene TRBJ1-5; the TRBD1 assignment by TCRdb is unverifiable without DNA. Germline CDR1 DFQATT, CDR2 SNEGSKA (reference sequence). The CDR3 spans 12 residues. The CDR3 sequence is CSVSDQGRSQHF.

The genes are TRBV6-5 and TRBJ2-4; the D call from TCRdb, TRBD1, cannot be confirmed without DNA. Per germline, CDR1 MNHEY and CDR2 SVGAGI. CDR3 length equals 14 residues. CDR3 amino acids: CASSYEQGFDIQYF.

J is TRBJ2-1 and V is TRBV7-9. CDR3 length: 15 residues. Germline V gene lookup returns CDR1 SEHNR and CDR2 FQNEAQ (reference sequence). Here the CDR3 reads CASSRVQSSYNEQFF. Combining the CDR3 with reference TRBV7-9 and TRBJ2-1 gives the whole variable domain DTGVSQNPRHKITKRGQNVTFRCDPISEHNRLYWYRQTLGQGPEFLTYFQNEAQLEKSRLLSDRFSAERPKGSFSTLEIQRTEQGDSAMYLCASSRVQSSYNEQFFGPGTRLTVL.

This chain connects TRBV6-2 or TRBV6-3 to TRBJ2-4; the TRBD1 assignment by TCRdb is unverifiable without DNA. The germline gives CDR1 MNHEY, CDR2 SVGEGT. The CDR3 length is 14 residues. The CDR3 spells CASKGHLRENIQYF.

The V call is TRBV11-2, the J call TRBJ2-1; no DNA is available, so the TRBD2 call from TCRdb remains unchecked. The germline CDR1 and CDR2 sequences are SGHAT and FQNNGV. CDR3 length equals 16 residues. The CDR3 sequence is CASSLDLGTSLSEQFF.

V and J are TRBV7-2 and TRBJ2-7; TCRdb gives TRBD2 as the D gene, but with no DNA this cannot be confirmed. Germline CDR1 is SGHTA and CDR2 is FQGNSA. The CDR3 totals 15 residues. The CDR3 sequence: CASSSVSRLASEQYF.

The chain recombines TRBV7-9 with TRBJ2-5; TCRdb's D call, TRBD1, is unchecked because there is no DNA. The CDR3 runs to 15 residues. The V gene's germline CDR1 is SEHNR and CDR2 FQNEAQ (reference sequence). CDR3 amino acids: CASSQNRVYQETQYF.

V gene TRBV20-1 combines with J gene TRBJ2-3; the TCRdb D gene call, TRBD1, has no DNA to confirm it. The CDR3 spans 14 residues. In germline, CDR1 is DFQATT, CDR2 SNEGSKA (reference sequence). CDR3: CSARSGTSGDTQYF.

V and J are TRBV4-1 and TRBJ2-7. The CDR3 contains 14 residues. CDR1 is MGHRA and CDR2 is YSYEKL in the germline V gene. The CDR3 region is CASSQDGITYEQYF.

The V and J genes are TRBV20-1 and TRBJ2-1. Germline lookup yields CDR1 DFQATT and CDR2 SNEGSKA (reference sequence). The CDR3 has 12 amino acids. CDR3 sequence: CSARDLGEREFF.

This CDR3 is CASSLGSSGMVETQYF. V is TRBV12-3 or TRBV12-4 and J is TRBJ2-5; TCRdb outputs TRBD2, but without DNA this stays unchecked. The CDR3 is 16 residues long.

The chain has TRBV12-3 or TRBV12-4 and TRBJ2-1; TCRdb's D gene call, TRBD1, goes unchecked for lack of DNA. The CDR3 length is 15 residues. The CDR3 is CASSTRTGTGNEQFF.

V is TRBV27 and J is TRBJ1-5; TCRdb outputs TRBD1, but without DNA this stays unchecked. The CDR3 length is 14 residues. Germline lookup yields CDR1 MNHEY and CDR2 SMNVEV (reference sequence). The CDR3 loop reads CASRTGGSNQPQHF.

The CDR3 protein is CASSYGGHEQYF. The chain recombines TRBV7-9 with TRBJ2-7; checking the TCRdb D call of TRBD1 is not possible without DNA. The CDR3 covers 12 residues. Germline V lookup: CDR1 SEHNR, CDR2 FQNEAQ (reference sequence).

This chain uses TRBV5-1 with TRBJ2-5. This CDR3 comprises 16 residues. Germline V gene lookup returns CDR1 SGHRS and CDR2 YFSETQ. The CDR3 protein is CASSSGVPSSQETQYF.

This chain links TRBV5-5 with TRBJ1-1; the D call of TRBD1 rests on TCRdb alone, since no DNA is present to check it. This CDR3 comprises 15 residues. Looked up from germline, CDR1 is SGHKS and CDR2 is YYEKEE (reference sequence). CDR3 residues: CASSLFTGVETEAFF.

The chain employs TRBV29-1 and TRBJ2-1; TCRdb calls TRBD1, which cannot be checked without DNA. The germline gives CDR1 SQVTM, CDR2 ANQGSEA. This CDR3 is built from 13 residues. CDR3: CSYVGAGGNEQFF.

The rearrangement joins TRBV11-2 to TRBJ2-2; TCRdb picks TRBD1, but there is no DNA to check that call. The V gene's germline CDR1 is SGHAT and CDR2 FQNNGV. CDR3 length equals 16 residues. The CDR3 here is CASRHRGQRDTGELFF.

CDR3 sequence reads: CASSLGAGGEAFF. V gene TRBV7-9 combines with J gene TRBJ1-1; without DNA, the TCRdb call of TRBD1 cannot be checked. The CDR3 consists of 13 residues. Looked up from germline, CDR1 is SEHNR and CDR2 is FQNEAQ (reference sequence).

CDR3 in amino acids: CASRGSQRTDTQYF. The gene calls are TRBV5-4 and TRBJ2-3. This CDR3 is built from 14 residues. The germline V gene has CDR1 SGHNT and CDR2 YYREEE (reference sequence).

The rearrangement links TRBV24-1 to TRBJ1-1; checking the TCRdb D call of TRBD1 is not possible without DNA. Per germline, CDR1 KGHDR and CDR2 SFDVKD. The length of the CDR3 is 13 residues. The CDR3 loop is CATSEPSSPEAFF.